This T cell receptor (beta chain) was sequenced for a study of spatial heterogeneity in lung cancer. Overall study context: As counted in raw reads, each unique TCR and UMI combination appeared more than ten times on average.

Time point given: blood at routine non-recurrence follow-up after resection. Unsorted whole RNA from tumor, nontumor lung or frozen PBMC underwent sequencing. The CDR3 has 13 amino acids. Germline V CDR1 and CDR2: MNHEY, SVGAGI. Trimming removed 6 bases from V and 2 bases from J, with 10 bases in between. This clonotype was seen a few times. A single record per CDR3 protein comes from TCRdb applying MiXCR to the 5' RACE reads. Among 25,000 to 30,000 distinct CDR3 sequences listed, roughly 6% were seen once. This clonotype was sampled from a male donor with early-stage non-small cell lung cancer. The rearrangement uses TRBV6-5 and TRBJ1-2; possibly TRBD1 for D (6 bases). The specimen comprised PBMCs, sampled at follow-up. CDR3 region: CASSVDRNYGYTF. The CDR3 bases are TGTGCCAGCAGCGTGGACAGAAACTATGGCTACACCTTC.